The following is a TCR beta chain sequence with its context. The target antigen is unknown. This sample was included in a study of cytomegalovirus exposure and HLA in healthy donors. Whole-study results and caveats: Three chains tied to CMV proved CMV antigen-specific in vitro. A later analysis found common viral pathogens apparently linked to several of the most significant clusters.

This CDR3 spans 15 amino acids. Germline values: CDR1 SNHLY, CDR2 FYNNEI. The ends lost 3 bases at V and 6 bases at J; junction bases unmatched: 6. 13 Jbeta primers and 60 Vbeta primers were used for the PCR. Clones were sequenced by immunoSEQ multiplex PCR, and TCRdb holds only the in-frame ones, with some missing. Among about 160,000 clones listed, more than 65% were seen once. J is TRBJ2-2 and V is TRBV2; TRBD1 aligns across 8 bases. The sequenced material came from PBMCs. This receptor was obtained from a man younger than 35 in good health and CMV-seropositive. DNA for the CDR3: TGTGCCAGCAGTGAGGAACAGGGGGAACCCGGGGAGCTGTTTTTT. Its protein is CASSEEQGEPGELFF.